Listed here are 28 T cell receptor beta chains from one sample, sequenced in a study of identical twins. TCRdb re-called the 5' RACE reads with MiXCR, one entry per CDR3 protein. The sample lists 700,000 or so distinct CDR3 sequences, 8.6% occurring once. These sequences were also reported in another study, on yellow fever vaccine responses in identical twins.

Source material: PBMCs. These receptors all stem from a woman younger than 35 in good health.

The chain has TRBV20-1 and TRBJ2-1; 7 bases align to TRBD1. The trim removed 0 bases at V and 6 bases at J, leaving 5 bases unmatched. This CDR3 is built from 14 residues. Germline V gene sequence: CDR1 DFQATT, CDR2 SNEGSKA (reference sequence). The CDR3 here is CSARDWGTVNEQFF. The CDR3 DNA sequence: TGCAGTGCTAGAGATTGGGGGACAGTCAATGAGCAGTTCTTC.

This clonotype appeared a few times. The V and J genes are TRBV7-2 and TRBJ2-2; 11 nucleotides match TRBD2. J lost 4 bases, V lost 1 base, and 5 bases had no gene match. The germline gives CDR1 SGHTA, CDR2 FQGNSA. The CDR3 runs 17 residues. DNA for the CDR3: TGTGCCAGCAGCTTAGGTCCTAGCGGGAGGAGCACCGGGGAGCTGTTTTTT. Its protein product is CASSLGPSGRSTGELFF. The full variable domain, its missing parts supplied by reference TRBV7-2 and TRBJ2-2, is GAGVSQSPSNKVTEKGKDVELRCDPISGHTALYWYRQSLGQGLEFLIYFQGNSAPDKSGLPSDRFSAERTGGSVSTLTIQRTQQEDSAVYLCASSLGPSGRSTGELFFGEGSRLTVL.

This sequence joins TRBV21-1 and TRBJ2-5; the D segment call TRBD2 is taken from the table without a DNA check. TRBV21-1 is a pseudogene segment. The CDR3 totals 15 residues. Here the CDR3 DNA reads TGTGCCAGCAGCACCTCGGGGAGGGGGCAAGAGACCCAGTACTTC. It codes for CASSTSGRGQETQYF.

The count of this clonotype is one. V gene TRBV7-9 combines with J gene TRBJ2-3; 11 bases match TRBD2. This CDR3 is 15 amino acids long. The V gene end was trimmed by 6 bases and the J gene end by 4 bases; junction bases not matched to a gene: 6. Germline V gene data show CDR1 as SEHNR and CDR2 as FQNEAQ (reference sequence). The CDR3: CASSKVAGGPDTQYF. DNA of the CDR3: TGTGCCAGCAGTAAAGTAGCGGGGGGGCCAGATACGCAGTATTTT.

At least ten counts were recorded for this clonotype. In nucleotides, the CDR3 is TGTGCCAGCAGGGGGACTAGCGGGAGGAATGAGCAGTTCTTC. Encoded protein: CASRGTSGRNEQFF. The genes are TRBV6-1 and TRBJ2-1; 15 positions match TRBD2. This CDR3 comprises 14 residues. Unmatched junction bases numbered 1, after V lost 6 bases and J lost 7 bases. Germline CDR1 reads MNHNS; CDR2 reads SASEGT.

CDR3 in amino acids: CASSFSDDSYNEQFF. The CDR3 DNA reads as TGTGCCAGCAGTTTTTCCGACGACTCGTACAATGAGCAGTTCTTC. The chain links TRBV12-3 or TRBV12-4 to TRBJ2-1; unclear D gene. The CDR3 is 15 residues long. V shed 3 bases and J shed 4 bases, with 13 bases lying between them.

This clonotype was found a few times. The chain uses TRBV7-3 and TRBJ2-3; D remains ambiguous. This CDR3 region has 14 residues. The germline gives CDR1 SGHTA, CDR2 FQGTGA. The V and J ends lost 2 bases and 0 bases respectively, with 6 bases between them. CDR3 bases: TGTGCCAGCAGCTTACGATCGAGCACAGATACGCAGTATTTT. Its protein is CASSLRSSTDTQYF.

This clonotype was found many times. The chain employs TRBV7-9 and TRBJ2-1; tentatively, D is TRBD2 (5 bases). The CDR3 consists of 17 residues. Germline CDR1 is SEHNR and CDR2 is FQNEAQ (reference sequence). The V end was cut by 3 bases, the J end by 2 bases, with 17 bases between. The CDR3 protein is CASSFTAGALTYNEQFF. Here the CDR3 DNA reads TGTGCCAGCAGCTTCACCGCGGGCGCGCTTACCTACAATGAGCAGTTCTTC.

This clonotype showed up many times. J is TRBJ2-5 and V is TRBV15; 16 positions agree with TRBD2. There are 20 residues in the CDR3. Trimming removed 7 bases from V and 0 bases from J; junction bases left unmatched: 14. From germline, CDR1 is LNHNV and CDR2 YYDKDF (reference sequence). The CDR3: CATKSRPGLAGGRNQETQYF. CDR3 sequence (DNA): TGTGCCACCAAATCCCGACCGGGACTAGCGGGAGGGAGGAACCAAGAGACCCAGTACTTC. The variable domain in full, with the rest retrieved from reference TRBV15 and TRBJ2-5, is DAMVIQNPRYQVTQFGKPVTLSCSQTLNHNVMYWYQQKSSQAPKLLFHYYDKDFNNEADTPDNFQSRRPNTSFCFLDIRSPGLGDTAMYLCATKSRPGLAGGRNQETQYFGPGTRLLVL.

The CDR3 loop is CASSYELAGYYEQYF. CDR3 DNA: TGCGCCAGCAGCTACGAACTAGCGGGATATTACGAGCAGTACTTC. This chain links TRBV4-3 with TRBJ2-7, with TRBD2 matching 10 bases. The CDR3 loop spans 15 amino acids. Germline V gene data show CDR1 as LGHNA and CDR2 as YSLEER. The junction had 8 bases not matched to a gene; V was cut back by 5 bases and J by 4 bases.

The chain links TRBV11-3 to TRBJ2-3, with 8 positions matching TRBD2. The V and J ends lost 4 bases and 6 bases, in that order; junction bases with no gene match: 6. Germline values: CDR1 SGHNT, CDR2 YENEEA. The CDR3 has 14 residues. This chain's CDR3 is CASSSAGVSDTQYF. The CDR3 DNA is TGTGCCAGCAGCTCAGCGGGAGTCTCGGATACGCAGTATTTT.

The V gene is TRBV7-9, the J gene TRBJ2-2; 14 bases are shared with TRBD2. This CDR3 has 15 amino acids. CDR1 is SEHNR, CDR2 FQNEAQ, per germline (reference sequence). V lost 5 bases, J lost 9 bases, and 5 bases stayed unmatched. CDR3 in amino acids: CASSRLAGGPRELFF. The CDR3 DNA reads TGTGCCAGCAGCAGACTAGCGGGAGGGCCGCGGGAGCTGTTTTTT.

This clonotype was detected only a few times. CDR3 residues: CASSATGRNQPQHF. As DNA, the CDR3 is TGTGCCAGCAGTGCGACAGGGAGGAATCAGCCCCAGCATTTT. V is TRBV28 and J is TRBJ1-5; 7 bases line up with TRBD1. The CDR3 loop spans 14 amino acids. With V trimmed by 5 bases and J by 4 bases, 5 bases remained unmatched. CDR1 and CDR2 from the germline V gene are MDHEN and SYDVKM.

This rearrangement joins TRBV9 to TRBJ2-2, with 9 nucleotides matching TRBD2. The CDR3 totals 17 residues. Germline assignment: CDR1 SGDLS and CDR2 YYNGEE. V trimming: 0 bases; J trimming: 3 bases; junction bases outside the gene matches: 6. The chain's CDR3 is CASSVDGGGAYTGELFF. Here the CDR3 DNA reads TGTGCCAGCAGCGTAGATGGCGGGGGGGCGTACACCGGGGAGCTGTTTTTT.

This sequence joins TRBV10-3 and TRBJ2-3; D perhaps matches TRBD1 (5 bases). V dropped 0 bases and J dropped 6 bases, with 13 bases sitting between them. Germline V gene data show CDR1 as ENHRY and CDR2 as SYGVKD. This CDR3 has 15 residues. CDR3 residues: CAISESETVVDTQYF. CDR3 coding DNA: TGTGCCATCAGTGAGTCGGAGACAGTGGTGGATACGCAGTATTTT.

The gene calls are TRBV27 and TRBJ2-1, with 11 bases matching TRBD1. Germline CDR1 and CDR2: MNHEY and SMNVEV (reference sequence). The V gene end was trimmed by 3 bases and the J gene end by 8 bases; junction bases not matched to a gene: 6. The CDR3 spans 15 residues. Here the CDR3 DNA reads TGTGCCAGCAGTTTCCAAGGACAGGGGGCGCATGAGCAGTTCTTC. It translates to CASSFQGQGAHEQFF.

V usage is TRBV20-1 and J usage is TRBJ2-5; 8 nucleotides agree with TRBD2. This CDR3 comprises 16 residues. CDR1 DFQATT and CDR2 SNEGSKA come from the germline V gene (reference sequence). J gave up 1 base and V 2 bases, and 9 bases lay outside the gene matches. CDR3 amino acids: CSARNGIAGTQETQYF. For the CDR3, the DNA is TGCAGTGCTAGAAACGGGATAGCGGGGACCCAAGAGACCCAGTACTTC.

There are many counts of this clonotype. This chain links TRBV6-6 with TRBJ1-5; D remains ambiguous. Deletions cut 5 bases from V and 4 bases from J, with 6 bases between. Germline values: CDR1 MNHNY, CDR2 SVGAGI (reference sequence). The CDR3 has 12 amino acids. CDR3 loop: CASSQPNQPQHF. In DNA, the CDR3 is TGTGCCAGCAGTCAACCGAATCAGCCCCAGCATTTT.

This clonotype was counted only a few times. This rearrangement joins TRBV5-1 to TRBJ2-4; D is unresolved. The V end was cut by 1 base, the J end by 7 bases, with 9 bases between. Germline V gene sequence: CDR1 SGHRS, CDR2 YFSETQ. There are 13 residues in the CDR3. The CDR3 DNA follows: TGCGCCAGCAGCTTGATAAGTGGGAACATTCAGTACTTC. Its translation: CASSLISGNIQYF.

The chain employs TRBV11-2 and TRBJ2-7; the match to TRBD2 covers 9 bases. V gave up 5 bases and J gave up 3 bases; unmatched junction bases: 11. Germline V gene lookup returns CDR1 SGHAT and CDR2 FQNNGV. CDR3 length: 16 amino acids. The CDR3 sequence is CASSGAGTSGYYEQYF. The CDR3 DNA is TGTGCCAGCAGCGGGGCGGGCACTAGCGGGTACTACGAGCAGTACTTC. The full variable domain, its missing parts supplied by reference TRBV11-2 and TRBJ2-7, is EAGVAQSPRYKIIEKRQSVAFWCNPISGHATLYWYQQILGQGPKLLIQFQNNGVVDDSQLPKDRFSAERLKGVDSTLKIQPAKLEDSAVYLCASSGAGTSGYYEQYFGPGTRLTVT.

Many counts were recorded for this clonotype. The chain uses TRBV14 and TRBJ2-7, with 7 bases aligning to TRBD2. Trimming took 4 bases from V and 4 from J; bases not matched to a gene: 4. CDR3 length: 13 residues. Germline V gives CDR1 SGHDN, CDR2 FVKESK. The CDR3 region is CASSLWEGYEQYF. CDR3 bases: TGTGCCAGCAGCCTTTGGGAGGGGTACGAGCAGTACTTC. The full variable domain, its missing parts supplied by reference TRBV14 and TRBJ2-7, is EAGVTQFPSHSVIEKGQTVTLRCDPISGHDNLYWYRRVMGKEIKFLLHFVKESKQDESGMPNNRFLAERTGGTYSTLKVQPAELEDSGVYFCASSLWEGYEQYFGPGTRLTVT.

CDR3 nucleotide sequence: TGTGCCAGCCCCCTGGGGCTTGGTGAGCAGTTCTTC. Its protein product is CASPLGLGEQFF. The J gene is TRBJ2-1, the V gene TRBV27; a weak D match, TRBD1 (5 bases). Germline V gene data show CDR1 as MNHEY and CDR2 as SMNVEV (reference sequence). The V and J ends lost 8 bases and 9 bases respectively, with 14 bases between them. There are 12 residues in the CDR3.

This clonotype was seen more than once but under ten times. The chain's CDR3 is CASSLSTSGRQTQYF. CDR3 in DNA: TGTGCCAGCAGTTTATCGACTAGCGGGAGGCAGACCCAGTACTTC. The chain couples TRBV28 to TRBJ2-5; 13 positions agree with TRBD2. Germline V gives CDR1 MDHEN, CDR2 SYDVKM. The junction had 2 bases not matched to a gene; V was cut back by 1 base and J by 6 bases. The CDR3 has 15 residues.

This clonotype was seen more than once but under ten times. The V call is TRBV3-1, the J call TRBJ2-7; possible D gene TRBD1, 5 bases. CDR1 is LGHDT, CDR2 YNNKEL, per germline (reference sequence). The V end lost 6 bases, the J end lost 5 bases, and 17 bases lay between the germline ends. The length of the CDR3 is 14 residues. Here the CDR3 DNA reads TGTGCCAGCAGTCAAACTAAGGGGCACGACGAGCAGTACTTC. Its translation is CASSQTKGHDEQYF.

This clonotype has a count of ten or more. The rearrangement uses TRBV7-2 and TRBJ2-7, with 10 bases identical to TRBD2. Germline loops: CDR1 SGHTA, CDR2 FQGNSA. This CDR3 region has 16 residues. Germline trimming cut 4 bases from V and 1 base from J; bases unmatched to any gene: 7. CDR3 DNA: TGTGCCAGCAGCTCTAGCGGGAGTTTGAGGTCCTACGAGCAGTACTTC. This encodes CASSSSGSLRSYEQYF.

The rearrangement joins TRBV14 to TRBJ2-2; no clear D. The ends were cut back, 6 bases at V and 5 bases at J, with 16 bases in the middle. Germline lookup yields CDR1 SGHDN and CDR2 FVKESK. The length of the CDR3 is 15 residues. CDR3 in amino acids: CASSPTPRRTGELFF. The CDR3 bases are TGTGCCAGCAGTCCGACACCAAGACGAACCGGGGAGCTGTTTTTT.

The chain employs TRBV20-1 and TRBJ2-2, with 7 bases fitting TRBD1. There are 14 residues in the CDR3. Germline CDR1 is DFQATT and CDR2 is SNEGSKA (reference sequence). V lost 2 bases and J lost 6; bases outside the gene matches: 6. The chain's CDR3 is CSARFRGFSGELFF. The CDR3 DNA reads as TGCAGTGCTAGATTCAGGGGGTTCTCCGGGGAGCTGTTTTTT.

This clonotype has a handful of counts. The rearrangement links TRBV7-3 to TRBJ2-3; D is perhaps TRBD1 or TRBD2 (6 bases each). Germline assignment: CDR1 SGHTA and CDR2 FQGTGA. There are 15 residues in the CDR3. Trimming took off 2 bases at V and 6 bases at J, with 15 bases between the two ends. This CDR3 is CASSLWGANWDTQYF. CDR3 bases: TGTGCCAGCAGCTTATGGGGGGCGAATTGGGATACGCAGTATTTT.